This entry is about one T cell receptor (beta chain). No cognate antigen has been identified for it. No base-level quality is on record; no much larger clone is a single base apart. CDR1 is given as SGHRS and CDR2 as YFSETQ, both from the germline V gene. Including the terminal cysteine and phenylalanine, the CDR3 comprises 15 residues. Just the 45-base CDR3 DNA is kept, in frame starting at base 1. Trimmed from V: 0 bases; trimmed from J: 5 bases; junction bases lacking a gene match: 5. TCR beta chain CDR3 regions were immunosequenced with the ImmunoSEQ Assay (Adaptive Biotechnologies). The authors' pipeline ran thus. TCRB rearrangements, read counts, read proportions and gene usage were exported through the ImmunoSEQ Analyzer platform. Using productive rearrangements, T-cell clonality was calculated as 1 minus Pielou's evenness. In the clonal space homeostasis analysis, clonotypes were grouped as rare, small, medium, large or hyperexpanded (0.01 to 1 of the repertoire). TCR productive clonality was compared across immune clusters C1, C2 and C3 using the Wilcoxon rank sum test. TCRdb stores this immuneACCESS table with in-frame sequences only. Part of the clones is absent; in the studies checked, under half of the shortfall reflects unresolved V genes, and no reason is known for the rest. V, J and clone size are taken as reported in that table, and D and trimming were inferred from the DNA itself. For this sample the table gives some 750 clones, of which about three quarters were detected only once. The top ten hold just over 35% of the sample.

These data come from a study of the immune and genomic landscape of osteosarcoma (dated by TCRdb to about 2020). General notes on the study: A total of around 48 pediatric and adult patients with high-grade osteosarcoma made up the overall cohort, and the median age at diagnosis was 27 years (range roughly 5-90). In the overall cohort, 45% to 60% of patients were male, and localized disease at diagnosis was presented by 70% to 85% of patients. The cohort was enriched for poor-risk disease, as unfavorable pathologic response to standard therapy was shown in under 80% of the cohort and around 67% of the cohort were deceased. The study aimed to explain the limited clinical activity of immune checkpoint inhibitors in osteosarcoma. Osteosarcoma specimens were profiled with whole genome, RNA and T-cell receptor sequencing plus immunohistochemistry and reverse phase protein arrays so that immunogenic potential could be defined. To characterize the osteosarcoma immunogenomic landscape, TCR sequencing results were integrated with transcriptome, protein array and immunostaining data. Three patients contributed a couple of samples from the same tumor site. Overall results and qualifications from the work: Clonality benchmarks came from external normal skin and healthy peripheral blood data rather than matched normal tissue. Higher TCR productive clonality was observed in the immune-hot C3 cluster than in the cold C1 cluster, although TCR productive clonality remained low overall. Sample size was not determined by any statistical method, because osteosarcoma is rare and all possible samples were collected. Along with the frozen tumor specimens, matched blood was collected from just a couple of patients. In five cases a single hyperexpanded clone dominated the repertoire, and each of those five cases had fewer than 100 T-cell clonotypes. Productive TCR clonality was found to be low overall, with an average of 0.09 and a maximum of 0.3, which suggested limited T-cell clonal expansion.

The tumors sampled were post-treatment primary, local recurrence and metastasis specimens taken from patients with a poor prognosis. The metastasis specimens consisted of frozen osteosarcoma lung metastases that had been resected. Sequences were obtained from metastatic tumor tissue from the lung. In light of the paper, this sample's cell subset or site label describes: lung metastasis of osteosarcoma. The chain joins TRBV5-1 to TRBJ2-7; 10 nucleotides in the junction match TRBD2. The origin of this receptor is a boy younger than 18 with osteosarcoma. The age is the age at diagnosis. The nucleotide sequence reads as follows: TGCGCCAGCAGCTTGGGGGTAGCGGGAGGAGACGAGCAGTACTTC. Translated, it gives CASSLGVAGGDEQYF. Reference TRBV5-1 and TRBJ2-7 genes cover what lies past the CDR3, so the full variable domain is KAGVTQTPRYLIKTRGQQVTLSCSPISGHRSVSWYQQTPGQGLQFLFEYFSETQRNKGNFPGRFSGRQFSNSRSEMNVSTLELGDSALYLCASSLGVAGGDEQYFGPGTRLTVT.